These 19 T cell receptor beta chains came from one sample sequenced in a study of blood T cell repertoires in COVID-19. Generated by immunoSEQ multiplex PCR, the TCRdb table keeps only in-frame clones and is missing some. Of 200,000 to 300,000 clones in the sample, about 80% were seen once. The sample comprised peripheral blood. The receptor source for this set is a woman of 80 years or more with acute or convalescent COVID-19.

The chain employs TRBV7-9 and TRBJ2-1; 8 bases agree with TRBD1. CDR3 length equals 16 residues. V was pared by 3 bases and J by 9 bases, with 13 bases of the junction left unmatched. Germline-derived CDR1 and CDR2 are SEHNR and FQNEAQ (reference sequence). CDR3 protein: CASSFHSRPGGGEQFF. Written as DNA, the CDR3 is TGTGCCAGCAGCTTTCACTCTCGGCCAGGGGGCGGTGAGCAGTTCTTC.

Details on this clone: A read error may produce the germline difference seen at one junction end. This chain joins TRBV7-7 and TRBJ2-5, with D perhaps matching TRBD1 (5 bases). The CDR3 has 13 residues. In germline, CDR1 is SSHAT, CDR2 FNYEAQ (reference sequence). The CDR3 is CASSFGQQETQYF. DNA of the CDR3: TGTGCTAGCAGCTTTGGACAACAAGAGACCCAGTACTTC.

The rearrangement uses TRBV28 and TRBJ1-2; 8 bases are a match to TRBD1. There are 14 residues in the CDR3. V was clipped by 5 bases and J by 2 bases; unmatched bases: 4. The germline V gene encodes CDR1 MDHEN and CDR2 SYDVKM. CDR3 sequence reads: CASSLRTGNYGYTF. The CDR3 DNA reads TGTGCCAGCAGTCTTAGGACAGGGAACTATGGCTACACCTTC.

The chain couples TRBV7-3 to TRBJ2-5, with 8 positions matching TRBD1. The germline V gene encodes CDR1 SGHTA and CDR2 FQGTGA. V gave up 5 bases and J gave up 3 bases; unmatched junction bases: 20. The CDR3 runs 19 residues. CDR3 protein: CASSPTVTGVNPPKETQYF. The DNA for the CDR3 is TGTGCCAGCAGCCCCACGGTGACAGGGGTCAACCCACCCAAAGAGACCCAGTACTTC.

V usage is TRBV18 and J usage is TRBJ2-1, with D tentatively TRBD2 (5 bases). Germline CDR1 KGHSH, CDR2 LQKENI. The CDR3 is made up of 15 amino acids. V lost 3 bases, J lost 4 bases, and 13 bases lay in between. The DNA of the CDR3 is TGTGCCAGCTCACCCGGACTCGGTATTTACAATGAGCAGTTCTTC. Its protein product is CASSPGLGIYNEQFF.

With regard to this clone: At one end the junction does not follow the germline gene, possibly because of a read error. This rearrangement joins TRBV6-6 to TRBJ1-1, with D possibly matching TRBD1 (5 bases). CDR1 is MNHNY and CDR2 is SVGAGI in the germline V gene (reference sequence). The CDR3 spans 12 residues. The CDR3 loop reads CASSRQNAEAFF. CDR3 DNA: TGTGCCAGCAGCCGACAGAACGCTGAAGCTTTCTTT.

CDR3 loop: CASSPTPTTTDTQYF. CDR3 nucleotides: TGTGCCAGCAGCCCGACACCTACGACCACAGATACGCAGTATTTT. This rearrangement joins TRBV5-4 to TRBJ2-3; D not certain. In germline, CDR1 is SGHNT, CDR2 YYREEE (reference sequence). The CDR3 spans 15 residues. The ends were cut back, 4 bases at V and 2 bases at J, with 14 bases in the middle.

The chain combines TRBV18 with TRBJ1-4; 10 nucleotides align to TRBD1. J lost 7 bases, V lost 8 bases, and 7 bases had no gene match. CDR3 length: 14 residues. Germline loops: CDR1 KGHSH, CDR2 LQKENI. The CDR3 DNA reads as TGTGCCAGCACGACAGGGGGCGGAGGTGAAAAACTGTTTTTT. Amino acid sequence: CASTTGGGGEKLFF.

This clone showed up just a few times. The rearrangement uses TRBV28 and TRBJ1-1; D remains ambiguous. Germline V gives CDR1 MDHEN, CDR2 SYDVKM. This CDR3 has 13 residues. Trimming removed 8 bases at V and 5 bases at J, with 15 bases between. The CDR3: CASLTYIGTEAFF. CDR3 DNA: TGTGCCAGCCTGACCTACATCGGGACTGAAGCTTTCTTT.

The CDR3 loop reads CASSENHGAGGYTF. The CDR3 nucleotides read TGTGCCAGCAGTGAGAATCACGGAGCTGGTGGCTACACCTTC. The V gene is TRBV2, the J gene TRBJ1-2, with no clear D. CDR3 length: 14 residues. Germline lookup yields CDR1 SNHLY and CDR2 FYNNEI. V shed 3 bases and J shed 7 bases, with 15 bases lying between them.

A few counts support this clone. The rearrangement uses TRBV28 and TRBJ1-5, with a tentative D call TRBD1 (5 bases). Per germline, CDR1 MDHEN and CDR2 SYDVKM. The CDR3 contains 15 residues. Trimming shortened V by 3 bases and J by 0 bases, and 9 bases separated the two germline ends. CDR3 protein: CASSFGRASNQPQHF. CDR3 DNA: TGTGCCAGCAGTTTCGGCAGGGCTAGCAATCAGCCCCAGCATTTT. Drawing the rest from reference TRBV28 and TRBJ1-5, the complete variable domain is DVKVTQSSRYLVKRTGEKVFLECVQDMDHENMFWYRQDPGLGLRLIYFSYDVKMKEKGDIPEGYSVSREKKERFSLILESASTNQTSMYLCASSFGRASNQPQHFGDGTRLSIL.

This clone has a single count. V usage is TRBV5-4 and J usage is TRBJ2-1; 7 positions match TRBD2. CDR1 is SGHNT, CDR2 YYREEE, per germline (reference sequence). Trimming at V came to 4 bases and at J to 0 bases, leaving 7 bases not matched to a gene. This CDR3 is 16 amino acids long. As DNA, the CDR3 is TGTGCCAGCAGCCTCCTAACTAGCGCCTCCTACAATGAGCAGTTCTTC. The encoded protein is CASSLLTSASYNEQFF.

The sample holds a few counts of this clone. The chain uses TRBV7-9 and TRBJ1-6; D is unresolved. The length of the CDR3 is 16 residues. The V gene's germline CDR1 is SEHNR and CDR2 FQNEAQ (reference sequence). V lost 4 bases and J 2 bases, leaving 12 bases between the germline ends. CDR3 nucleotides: TGTGCCAGCAGCTCCTCAGGAACCCCCTATAATTCACCCCTCCACTTT. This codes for CASSSSGTPYNSPLHF.

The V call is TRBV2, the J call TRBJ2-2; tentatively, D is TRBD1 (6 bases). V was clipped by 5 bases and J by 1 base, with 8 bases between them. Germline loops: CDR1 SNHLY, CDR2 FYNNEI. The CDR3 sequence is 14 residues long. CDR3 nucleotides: TGTGCCAGCAGTTCGGGACAGAACACCGGGGAGCTGTTTTTT. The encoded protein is CASSSGQNTGELFF. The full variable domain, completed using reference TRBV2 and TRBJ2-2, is EPEVTQTPSHQVTQMGQEVILRCVPISNHLYFYWYRQILGQKVEFLVSFYNNEISEKSEIFDDQFSVERPDGSNFTLKIRSTKLEDSAMYFCASSSGQNTGELFFGEGSRLTVL.

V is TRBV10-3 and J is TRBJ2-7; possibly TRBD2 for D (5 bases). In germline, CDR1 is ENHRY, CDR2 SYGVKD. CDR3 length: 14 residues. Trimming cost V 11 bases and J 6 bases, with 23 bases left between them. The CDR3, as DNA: TGTGCCGGTGGAGGTGGGCCCATGGGCTCCGAGCAGTACTTC. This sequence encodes CAGGGGPMGSEQYF.

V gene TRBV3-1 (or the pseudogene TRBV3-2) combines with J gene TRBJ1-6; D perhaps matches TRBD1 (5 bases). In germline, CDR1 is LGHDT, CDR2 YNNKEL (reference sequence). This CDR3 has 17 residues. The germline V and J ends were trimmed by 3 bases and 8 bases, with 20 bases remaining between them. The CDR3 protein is CASSHSPTGRRDSPLHF. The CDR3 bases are TGTGCCAGCAGCCACTCCCCGACGGGACGGAGGGATTCACCCCTCCACTTT.

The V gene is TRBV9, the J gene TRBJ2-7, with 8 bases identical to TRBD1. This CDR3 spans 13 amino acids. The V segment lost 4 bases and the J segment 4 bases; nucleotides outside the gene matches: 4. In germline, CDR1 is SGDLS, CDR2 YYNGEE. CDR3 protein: CASSPRTGYEQYF. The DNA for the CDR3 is TGTGCCAGCAGCCCCCGGACAGGGTACGAGCAGTACTTC. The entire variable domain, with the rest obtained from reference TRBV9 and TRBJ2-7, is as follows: DSGVTQTPKHLITATGQRVTLRCSPRSGDLSVYWYQQSLDQGLQFLIQYYNGEERAKGNILERFSAQQFPDLHSELNLSSLELGDSALYFCASSPRTGYEQYFGPGTRLTVT.

CDR3 bases: TGTGCCAGCAGTTGGCAGGGGGTAAACATTCAGTACTTC. Encoded protein: CASSWQGVNIQYF. The chain couples TRBV6-5 to TRBJ2-4; 7 bases agree with TRBD1. CDR1 is MNHEY, CDR2 SVGAGI, per germline. V shed 4 bases and J 6 bases; nucleotides not matched to a gene: 3. CDR3 length: 13 residues.

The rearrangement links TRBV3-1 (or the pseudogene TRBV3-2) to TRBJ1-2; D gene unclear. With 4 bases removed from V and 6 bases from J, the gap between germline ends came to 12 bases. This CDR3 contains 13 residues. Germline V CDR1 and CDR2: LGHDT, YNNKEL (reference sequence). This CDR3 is CASSPGEANGYTF. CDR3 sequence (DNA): TGTGCCAGCAGCCCGGGAGAGGCCAATGGCTACACCTTC.